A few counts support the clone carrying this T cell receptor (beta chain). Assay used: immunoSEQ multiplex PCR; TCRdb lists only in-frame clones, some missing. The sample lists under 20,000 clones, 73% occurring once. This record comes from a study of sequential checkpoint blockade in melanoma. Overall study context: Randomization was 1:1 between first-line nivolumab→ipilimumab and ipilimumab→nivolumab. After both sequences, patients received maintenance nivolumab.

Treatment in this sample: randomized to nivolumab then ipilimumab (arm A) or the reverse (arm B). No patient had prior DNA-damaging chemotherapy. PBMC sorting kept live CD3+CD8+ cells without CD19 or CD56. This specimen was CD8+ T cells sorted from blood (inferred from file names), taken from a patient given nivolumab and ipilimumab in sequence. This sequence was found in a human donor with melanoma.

The CDR3 nucleotides read TGCAGCGTCGGGGGTGCCGCCTACGAGCAGTACTTC. Translation gives CSVGGAAYEQYF. V and J are TRBV29-1 and TRBJ2-7, with D perhaps TRBD2 (6 bases). The CDR3 is 12 residues long. V gave up 6 bases and J gave up 2 bases, with 11 bases separating them. Germline V lookup: CDR1 SQVTM, CDR2 ANQGSEA.